The present TCR beta chain was sequenced within a study of T-cell reconstitution after alpha-beta-depleted transplantation in children. V was clipped by 4 bases and J by 0 bases, with 4 bases between them. The CDR3 totals 12 residues. CDR1 and CDR2 from the germline V gene are SGHRS and YFSETQ. Unique molecular identifiers tagged the TCRbeta library. TCRdb independently ran MiXCR on the PCR reads; one entry per CDR3 protein. The repertoire holds hundreds of thousands of distinct CDR3 sequences, with approximately 17% as singletons. This clonotype was observed at least ten times. The chain uses TRBV5-1 and TRBJ1-2; D remains ambiguous. The starting material was PBMCs from the stem cell graft donor, obtained from the stem cell graft. This TCR came from a human donor who donated a stem cell graft to a child with acute myeloid leukemia. The CDR3 bases are TGCGCCAGCAGCCCAGCTAACTATGGCTACACCTTC. It specifies CASSPANYGYTF.